This T cell receptor beta chain was identified in a study of Graves' ophthalmopathy and Graves' hyperthyroidism. About the study: Where ophthalmopathy was absent within 18 months of follow-up, hyperthyroidism was stable. Study results and limitations: From stable hyperthyroidism, ophthalmopathy was separated by a 13-signature model with about 88% sensitivity and 75% to 84% specificity. At roughly 67% sensitivity and 72.22% specificity, the model predicted progression of the ophthalmopathy. Thyroid clonotypes that were expanded above 0.001 frequency mostly also appeared in blood.

On this clonotype itself: No antigen is known for it.

The TCR beta CDR3 regions underwent amplification from RNA transcripts. The authors performed first-round RT-PCR with HTBI primers and then a second-round multiplex PCR. TCRdb called the multiplex PCR reads again in MiXCR, with one record for every CDR3 protein. Of about 1.1 million distinct CDR3 sequences detected, less than 45% appear once; the ten largest clones hold more than 9.5%. Sequenced material: peripheral blood or thyroid tissue (not recorded which). This sequence originates from an adult man with Graves' hyperthyroidism.

Here the CDR3 DNA reads TGTGCCAGCAGCCAAAGCAGGGAAAAACTGTTTTTT. As protein: CASSQSREKLFF. The rearrangement links TRBV3-1 to TRBJ1-4; D uncertain. Germline lookup yields CDR1 LGHDT and CDR2 YNNKEL (reference sequence). This CDR3 contains 12 residues. The ends were cut back, 2 bases at V and 8 bases at J, with 6 bases in the middle.